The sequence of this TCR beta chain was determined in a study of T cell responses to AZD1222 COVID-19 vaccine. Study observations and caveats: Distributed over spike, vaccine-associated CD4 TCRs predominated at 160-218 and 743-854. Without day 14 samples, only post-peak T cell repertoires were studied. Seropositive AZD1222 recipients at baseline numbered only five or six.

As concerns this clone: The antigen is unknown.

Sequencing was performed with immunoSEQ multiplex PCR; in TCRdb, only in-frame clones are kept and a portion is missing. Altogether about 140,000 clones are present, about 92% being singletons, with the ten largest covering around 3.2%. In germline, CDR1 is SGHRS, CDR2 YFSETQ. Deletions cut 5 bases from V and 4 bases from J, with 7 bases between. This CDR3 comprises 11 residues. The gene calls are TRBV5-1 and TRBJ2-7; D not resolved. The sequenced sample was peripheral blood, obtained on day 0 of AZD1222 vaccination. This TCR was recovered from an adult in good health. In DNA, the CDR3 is TGCGCCAGCAGGTCGGGTTACGAGCAGTACTTC. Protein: CASRSGYEQYF.